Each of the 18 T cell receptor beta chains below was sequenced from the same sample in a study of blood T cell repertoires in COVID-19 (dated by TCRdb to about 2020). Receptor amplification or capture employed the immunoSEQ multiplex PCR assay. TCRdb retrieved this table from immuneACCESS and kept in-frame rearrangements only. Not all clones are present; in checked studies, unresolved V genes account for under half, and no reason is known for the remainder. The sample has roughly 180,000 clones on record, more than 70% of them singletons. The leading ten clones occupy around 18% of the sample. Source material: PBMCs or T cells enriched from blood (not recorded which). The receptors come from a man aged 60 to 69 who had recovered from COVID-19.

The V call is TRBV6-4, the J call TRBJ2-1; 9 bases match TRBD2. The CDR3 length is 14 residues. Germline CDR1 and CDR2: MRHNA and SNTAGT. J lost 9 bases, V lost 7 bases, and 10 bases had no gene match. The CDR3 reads CASTVEAGGGEQFF. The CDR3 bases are TGTGCCAGCACAGTTGAAGCGGGAGGCGGTGAGCAGTTCTTC.

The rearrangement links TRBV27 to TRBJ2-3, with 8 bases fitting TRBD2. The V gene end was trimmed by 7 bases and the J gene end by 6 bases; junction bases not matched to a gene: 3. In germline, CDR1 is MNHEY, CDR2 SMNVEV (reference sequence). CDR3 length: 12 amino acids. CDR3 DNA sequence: TGTGCCAGCACGGGGGGGCTTGATACGCAGTATTTT. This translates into CASTGGLDTQYF.

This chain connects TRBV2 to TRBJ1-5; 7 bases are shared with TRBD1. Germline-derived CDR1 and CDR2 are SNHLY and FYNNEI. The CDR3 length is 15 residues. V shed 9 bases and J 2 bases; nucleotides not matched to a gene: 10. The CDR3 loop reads CASTRDSVRNQPQHF. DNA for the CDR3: TGTGCCAGTACCCGGGACAGTGTACGCAATCAGCCCCAGCATTTT. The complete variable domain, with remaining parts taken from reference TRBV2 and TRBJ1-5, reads EPEVTQTPSHQVTQMGQEVILRCVPISNHLYFYWYRQILGQKVEFLVSFYNNEISEKSEIFDDQFSVERPDGSNFTLKIRSTKLEDSAMYFCASTRDSVRNQPQHFGDGTRLSIL.

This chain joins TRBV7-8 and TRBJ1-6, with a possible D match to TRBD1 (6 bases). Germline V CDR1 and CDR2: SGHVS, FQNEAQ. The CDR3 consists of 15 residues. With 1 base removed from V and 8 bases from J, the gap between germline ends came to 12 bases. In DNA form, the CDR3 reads TGTGCCAGCAGCTTAGTTGGGGGCCGGGATTCACCCCTCCACTTT. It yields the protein CASSLVGGRDSPLHF.

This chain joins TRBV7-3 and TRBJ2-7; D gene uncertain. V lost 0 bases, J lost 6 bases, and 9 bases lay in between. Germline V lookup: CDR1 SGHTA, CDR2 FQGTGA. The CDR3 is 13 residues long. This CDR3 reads CASSLTPPSEQYF. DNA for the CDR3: TGTGCCAGCAGCTTAACGCCACCTAGCGAGCAGTACTTC.

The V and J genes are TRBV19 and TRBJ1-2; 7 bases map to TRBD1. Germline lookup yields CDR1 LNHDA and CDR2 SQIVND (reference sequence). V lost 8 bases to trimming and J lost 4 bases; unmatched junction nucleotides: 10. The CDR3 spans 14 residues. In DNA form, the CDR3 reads TGTGCCAGTCACTCGGGACAGATCGGCTATGGCTACACCTTC. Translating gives CASHSGQIGYGYTF.

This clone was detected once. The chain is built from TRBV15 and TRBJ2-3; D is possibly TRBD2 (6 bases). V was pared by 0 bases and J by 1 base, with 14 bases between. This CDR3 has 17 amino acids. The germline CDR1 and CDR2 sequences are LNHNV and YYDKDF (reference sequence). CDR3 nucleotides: TGTGCCACCAGCAGAGATGTGGCTAGCGCCCGCACAGATACGCAGTATTTT. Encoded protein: CATSRDVASARTDTQYF.

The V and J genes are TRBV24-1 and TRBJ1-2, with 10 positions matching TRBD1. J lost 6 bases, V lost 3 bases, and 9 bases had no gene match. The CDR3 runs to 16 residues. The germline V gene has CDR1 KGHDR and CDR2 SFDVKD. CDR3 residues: CATSDRDRGYQNGYTF. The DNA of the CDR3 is TGTGCCACCAGTGATCGGGACAGGGGTTACCAGAATGGCTACACCTTC.

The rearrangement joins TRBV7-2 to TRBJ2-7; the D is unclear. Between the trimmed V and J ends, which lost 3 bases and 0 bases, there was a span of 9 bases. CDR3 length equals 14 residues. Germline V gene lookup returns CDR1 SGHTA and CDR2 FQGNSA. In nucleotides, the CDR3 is TGTGCCAGCAGCTTCTTAAGGAGCTCCTACGAGCAGTACTTC. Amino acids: CASSFLRSSYEQYF.

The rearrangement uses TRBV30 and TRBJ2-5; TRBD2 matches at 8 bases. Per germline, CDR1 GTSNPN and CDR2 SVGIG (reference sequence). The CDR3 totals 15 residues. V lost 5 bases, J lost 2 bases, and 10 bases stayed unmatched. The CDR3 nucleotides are TGTGCCTGGCGCAGTAGCGGGGCGAGACAAGAGACCCAGTACTTC. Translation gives CAWRSSGARQETQYF.

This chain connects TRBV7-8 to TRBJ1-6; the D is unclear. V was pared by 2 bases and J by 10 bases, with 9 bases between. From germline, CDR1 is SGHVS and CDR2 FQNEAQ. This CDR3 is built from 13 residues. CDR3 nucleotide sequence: TGTGCCAGCAGCTTAACAAGTCAATCACCCCTCCACTTT. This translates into CASSLTSQSPLHF.

The CDR3: CASTPGGFENTEAFF. DNA for the CDR3: TGTGCCAGTACCCCAGGGGGCTTCGAAAATACTGAAGCTTTCTTT. The J gene is TRBJ1-1, the V gene TRBV19; 8 positions agree with TRBD1. There are 15 residues in the CDR3. In germline, CDR1 is LNHDA, CDR2 SQIVND (reference sequence). The V segment lost 7 bases and the J segment 5 bases; nucleotides outside the gene matches: 12.

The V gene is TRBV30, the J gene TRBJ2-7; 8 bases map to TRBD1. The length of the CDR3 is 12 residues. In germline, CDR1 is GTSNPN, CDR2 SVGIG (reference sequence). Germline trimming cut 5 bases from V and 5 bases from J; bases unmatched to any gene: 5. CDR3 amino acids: CAWLQGANEQYF. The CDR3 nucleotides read TGTGCCTGGCTCCAGGGGGCCAACGAGCAGTACTTC.

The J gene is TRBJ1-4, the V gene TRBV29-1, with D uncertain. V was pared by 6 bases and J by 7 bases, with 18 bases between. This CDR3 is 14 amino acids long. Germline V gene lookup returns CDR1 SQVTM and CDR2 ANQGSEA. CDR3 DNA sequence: TGCAGCGTGGGGAGTCCCTCAAGCGGTGAAAAACTGTTTTTT. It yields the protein CSVGSPSSGEKLFF.

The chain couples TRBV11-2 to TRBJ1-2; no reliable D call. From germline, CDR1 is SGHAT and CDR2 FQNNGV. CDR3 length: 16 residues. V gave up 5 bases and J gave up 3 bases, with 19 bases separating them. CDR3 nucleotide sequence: TGTGCCAGCAGCCCTTCGACGGCTTCGCGGGACTATGGCTACACCTTC. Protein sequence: CASSPSTASRDYGYTF. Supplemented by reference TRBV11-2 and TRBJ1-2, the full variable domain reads EAGVAQSPRYKIIEKRQSVAFWCNPISGHATLYWYQQILGQGPKLLIQFQNNGVVDDSQLPKDRFSAERLKGVDSTLKIQPAKLEDSAVYLCASSPSTASRDYGYTFGSGTRLTVV.

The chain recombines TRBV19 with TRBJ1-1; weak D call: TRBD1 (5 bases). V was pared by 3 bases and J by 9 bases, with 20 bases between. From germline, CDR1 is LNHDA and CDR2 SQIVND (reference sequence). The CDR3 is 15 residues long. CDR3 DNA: TGTGCCAGTAGTATCGGATCCACGGGGGGGACCCAAGCTTTCTTT. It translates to CASSIGSTGGTQAFF.

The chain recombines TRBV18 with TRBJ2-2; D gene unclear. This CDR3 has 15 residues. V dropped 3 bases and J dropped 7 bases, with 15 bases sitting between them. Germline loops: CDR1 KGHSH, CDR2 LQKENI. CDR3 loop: CASSPGAVVGGELFF. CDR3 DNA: TGTGCCAGCTCACCGGGTGCGGTGGTCGGCGGGGAGCTGTTTTTT.

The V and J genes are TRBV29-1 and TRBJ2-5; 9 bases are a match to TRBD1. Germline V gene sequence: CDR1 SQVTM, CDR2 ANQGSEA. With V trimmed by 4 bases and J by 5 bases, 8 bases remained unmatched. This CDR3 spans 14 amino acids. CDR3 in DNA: TGCAGCGTTGCTTGGACAGGGGTTAGGGAGACCCAGTACTTC. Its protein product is CSVAWTGVRETQYF.